This T cell receptor beta chain was sequenced during a study of control samples from healthy donors and cancer patients (dated by TCRdb to the early 2020s). Remarks on this clone: Its antigen has not been determined. Base qualities are not recorded, but no much larger clone differs from it by a single base.

The library was prepared using the immunoSEQ multiplex PCR assay. The clones in this table, taken by TCRdb from immuneACCESS, are in-frame only. Not every clone is retained; where verified, under half of the shortfall comes from an unresolved V gene, and the cause of the rest is unknown. The sample table lists fewer than 100,000 clones, more than 70% of them with a count of one. Of the sample, 5.7% falls within the top ten clones. The germline V gene (reference sequence) gives CDR1 as LGHDT and CDR2 as YNNKEL. Trimming leaves V shorter by 1 base and J shorter by 5 bases, with the junction holding 10 bases beyond the gene matches. The CDR3 measures 19 amino acids from cysteine to phenylalanine. Only the CDR3 part of the read is kept: 57 bases, read in frame from the first base.

The specimen was blood. The chain is assembled from TRBV3-1 (or the pseudogene TRBV3-2) and TRBJ2-3, and 15 junctional nucleotides match TRBD2. This clonotype was sampled from a woman in her forties or fifties in good health. CDR3 region: CASSQVGGLAGGRVDTQYF. Here is the DNA: TGTGCCAGCAGCCAAGTTGGCGGACTAGCGGGGGGGCGGGTAGATACGCAGTATTTT.